The following is a T cell receptor beta chain sequence with its context. Its antigen is as yet unknown. The source of the sample is a study of T cell responses to AZD1222 COVID-19 vaccine. Study-wide results and caveats: Clonal diversity was possibly underestimated, and the donors were mostly white British, with more females. Repertoires were collected only later (after the peak T cell response had occurred).

TCRdb's table, derived via immunoSEQ multiplex PCR, lists solely in-frame clones and lacks some. Here the sample spans 130,000 or so clones, roughly 90% being singletons. The CDR3 extends over 16 amino acids. V lost 3 bases, J lost 4 bases, and 7 bases stayed unmatched. Germline-derived CDR1 and CDR2 are SGDLS and YYNGEE. This clonotype was sampled from an adult in good health. The rearrangement uses TRBV9 and TRBJ2-2; the match to TRBD2 covers 9 bases. The sequencing here drew on peripheral blood, taken on day 0 of AZD1222 vaccination. The CDR3 DNA is TGTGCCAGCAGCGGAACCGGGACTAGCCTCACCGGGGAGCTGTTTTTT. Translated, it gives CASSGTGTSLTGELFF.